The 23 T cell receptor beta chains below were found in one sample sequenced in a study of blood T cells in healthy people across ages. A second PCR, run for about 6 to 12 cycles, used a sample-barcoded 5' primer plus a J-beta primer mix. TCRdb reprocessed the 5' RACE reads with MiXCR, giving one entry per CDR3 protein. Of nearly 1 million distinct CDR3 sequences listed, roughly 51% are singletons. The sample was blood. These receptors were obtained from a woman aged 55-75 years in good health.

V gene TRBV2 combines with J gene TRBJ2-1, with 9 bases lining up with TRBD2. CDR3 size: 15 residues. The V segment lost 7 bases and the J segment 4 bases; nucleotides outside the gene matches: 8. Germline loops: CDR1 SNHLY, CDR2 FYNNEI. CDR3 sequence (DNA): TGTGCCAGCAAGCGGGGGGCCCTTGGGTACAATGAGCAGTTCTTC. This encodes CASKRGALGYNEQFF.

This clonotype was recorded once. In DNA form, the CDR3 reads TGTGCCAGCAGCTTACCAATGACAAGGGAGCGGCCCCAGCATTTT. Residues: CASSLPMTRERPQHF. The chain carries TRBV7-8 and TRBJ1-5; no clear D gene. The CDR3 contains 15 residues. CDR1 and CDR2 from the germline V gene are SGHVS and FQNEAQ. Trimming took 2 bases from V and 9 from J, leaving 17 bases between them.

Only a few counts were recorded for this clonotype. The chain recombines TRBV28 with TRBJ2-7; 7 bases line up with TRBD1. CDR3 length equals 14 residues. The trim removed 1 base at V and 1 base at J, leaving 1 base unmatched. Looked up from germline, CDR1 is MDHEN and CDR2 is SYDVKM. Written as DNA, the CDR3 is TGTGCCAGCAGTTTATCGGACAGGTCCTACGAGCAGTACTTC. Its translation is CASSLSDRSYEQYF.

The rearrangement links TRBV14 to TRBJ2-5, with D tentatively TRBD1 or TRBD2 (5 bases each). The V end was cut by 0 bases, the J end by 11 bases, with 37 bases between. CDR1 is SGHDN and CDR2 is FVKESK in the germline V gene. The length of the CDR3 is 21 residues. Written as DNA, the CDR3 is TGTGCCAGCAGCCAAGATCTGACGCTTAGGGGTAAGAGGGGCCCCTACAATGAGCAGTACTTC. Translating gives CASSQDLTLRGKRGPYNEQYF.

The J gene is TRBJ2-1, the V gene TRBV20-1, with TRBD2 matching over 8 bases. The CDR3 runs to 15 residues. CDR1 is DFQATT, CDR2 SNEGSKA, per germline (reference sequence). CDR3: CSQYPAGGGGNEQFF. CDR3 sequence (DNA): TGCAGCCAGTACCCTGCGGGAGGAGGTGGGAATGAGCAGTTCTTC.

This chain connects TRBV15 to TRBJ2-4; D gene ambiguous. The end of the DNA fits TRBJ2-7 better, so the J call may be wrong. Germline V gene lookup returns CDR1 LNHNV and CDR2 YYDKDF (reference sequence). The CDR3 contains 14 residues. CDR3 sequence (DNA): TGTGCCACCAGCACGGACCTGACCTCCTACGAGCAGTACTTC. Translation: CATSTDLTSYEQYF.

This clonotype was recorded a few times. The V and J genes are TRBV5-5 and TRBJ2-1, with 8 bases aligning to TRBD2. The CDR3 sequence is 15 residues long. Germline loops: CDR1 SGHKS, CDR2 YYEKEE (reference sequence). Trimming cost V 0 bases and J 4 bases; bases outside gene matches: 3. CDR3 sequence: CASSLGREVYNEQFF. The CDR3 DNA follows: TGTGCCAGCAGCTTGGGGCGGGAGGTTTACAATGAGCAGTTCTTC.

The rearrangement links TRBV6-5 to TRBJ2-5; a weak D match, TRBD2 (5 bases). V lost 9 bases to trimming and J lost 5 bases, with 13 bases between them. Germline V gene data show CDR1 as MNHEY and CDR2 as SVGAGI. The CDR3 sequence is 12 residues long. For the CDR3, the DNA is TGTGCCAGTCGGGGAGCAGTTGAGACCCAGTACTTC. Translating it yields CASRGAVETQYF.

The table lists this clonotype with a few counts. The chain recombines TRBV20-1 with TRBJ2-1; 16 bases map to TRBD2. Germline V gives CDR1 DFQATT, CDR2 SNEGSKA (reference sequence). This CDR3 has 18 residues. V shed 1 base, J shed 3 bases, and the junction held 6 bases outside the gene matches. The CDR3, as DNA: TGCAGTGCTAGAGTGGGACTAGCGGGAGGGCTCATCTACAATGAGCAGTTCTTC. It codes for CSARVGLAGGLIYNEQFF.

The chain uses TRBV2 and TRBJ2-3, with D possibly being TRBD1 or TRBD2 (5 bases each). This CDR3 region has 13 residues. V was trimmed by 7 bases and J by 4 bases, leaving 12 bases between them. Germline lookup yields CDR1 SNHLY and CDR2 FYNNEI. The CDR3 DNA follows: TGTGCCAGCAATCTGGGACCCCCAGATACGCAGTATTTT. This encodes CASNLGPPDTQYF.

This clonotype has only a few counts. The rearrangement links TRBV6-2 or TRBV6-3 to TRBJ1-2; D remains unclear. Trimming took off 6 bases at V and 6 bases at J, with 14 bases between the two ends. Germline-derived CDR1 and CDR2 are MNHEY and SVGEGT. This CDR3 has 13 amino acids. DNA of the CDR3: TGTGCCAGCAGAGGATCCTCATCGGATGGCTACACCTTC. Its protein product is CASRGSSSDGYTF.

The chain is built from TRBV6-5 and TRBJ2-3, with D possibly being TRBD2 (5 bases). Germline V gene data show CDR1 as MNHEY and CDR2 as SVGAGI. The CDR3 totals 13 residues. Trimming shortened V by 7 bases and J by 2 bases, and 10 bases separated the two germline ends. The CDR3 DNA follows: TGTGCCAGCACCGAGACTAACACAGATACGCAGTATTTT. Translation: CASTETNTDTQYF.

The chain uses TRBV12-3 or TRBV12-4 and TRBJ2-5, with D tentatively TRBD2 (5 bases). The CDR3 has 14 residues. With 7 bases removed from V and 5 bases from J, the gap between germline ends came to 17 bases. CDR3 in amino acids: CASNTGGAFETQYF. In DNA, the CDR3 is TGTGCCAGCAACACCGGAGGAGCCTTCGAGACCCAGTACTTC.

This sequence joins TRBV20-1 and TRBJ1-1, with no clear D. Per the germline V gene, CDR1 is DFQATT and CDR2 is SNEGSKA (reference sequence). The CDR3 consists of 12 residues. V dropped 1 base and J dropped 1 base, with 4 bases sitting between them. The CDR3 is CSARAGNTEAFF. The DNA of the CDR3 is TGCAGTGCTAGAGCTGGGAACACTGAAGCTTTCTTT.

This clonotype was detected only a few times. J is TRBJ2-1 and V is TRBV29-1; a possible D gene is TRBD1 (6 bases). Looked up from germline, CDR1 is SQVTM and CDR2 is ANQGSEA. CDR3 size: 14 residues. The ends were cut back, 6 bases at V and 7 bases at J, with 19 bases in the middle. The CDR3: CSVADSVGLNEQFF. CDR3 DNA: TGCAGCGTGGCGGACAGTGTAGGGTTAAATGAGCAGTTCTTC.

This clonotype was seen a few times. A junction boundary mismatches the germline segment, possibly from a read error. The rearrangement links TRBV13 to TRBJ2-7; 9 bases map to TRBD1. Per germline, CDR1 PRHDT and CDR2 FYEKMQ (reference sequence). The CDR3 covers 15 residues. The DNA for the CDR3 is TGTGCCAGCAGCTTAGTGGGACAGGGCTCCTCCGAGCAGTACTTC. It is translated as CASSLVGQGSSEQYF.

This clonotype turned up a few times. Here the CDR3 DNA reads TGCGCCAGCAGCACCTATAGCGGGGGCACAGATACGCAGTATTTT. Amino acid sequence: CASSTYSGGTDTQYF. The rearrangement links TRBV5-1 to TRBJ2-3; 8 bases match TRBD2. Germline V gene data show CDR1 as SGHRS and CDR2 as YFSETQ. V lost 4 bases and J lost 1; bases outside the gene matches: 5. This CDR3 has 15 residues.

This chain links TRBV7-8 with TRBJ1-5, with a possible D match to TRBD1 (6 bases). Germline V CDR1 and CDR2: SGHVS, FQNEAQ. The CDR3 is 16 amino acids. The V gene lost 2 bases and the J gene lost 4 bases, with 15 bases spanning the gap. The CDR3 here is CASSLKSGARNQPQHF. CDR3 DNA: TGTGCCAGCAGCTTAAAATCAGGGGCTCGAAATCAGCCCCAGCATTTT.

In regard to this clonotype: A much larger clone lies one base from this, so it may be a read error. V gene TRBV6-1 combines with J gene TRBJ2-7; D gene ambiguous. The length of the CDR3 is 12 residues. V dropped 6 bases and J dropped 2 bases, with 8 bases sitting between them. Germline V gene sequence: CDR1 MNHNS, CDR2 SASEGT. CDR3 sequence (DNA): TGTGCCAGCAGACCGCCGACCTACGAGCAGTACTTC. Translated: CASRPPTYEQYF.

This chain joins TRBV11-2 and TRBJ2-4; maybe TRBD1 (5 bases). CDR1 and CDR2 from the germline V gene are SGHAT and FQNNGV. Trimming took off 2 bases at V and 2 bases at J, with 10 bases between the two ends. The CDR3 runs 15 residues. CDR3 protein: CASSLTGPTKNIQYF. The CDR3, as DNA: TGTGCCAGCAGCTTAACAGGCCCTACCAAAAACATTCAGTACTTC.

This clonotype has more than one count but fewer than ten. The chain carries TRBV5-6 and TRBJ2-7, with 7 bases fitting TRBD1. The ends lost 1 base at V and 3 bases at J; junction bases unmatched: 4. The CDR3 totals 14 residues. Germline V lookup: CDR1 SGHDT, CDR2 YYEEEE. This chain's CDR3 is CASSLKGAGYEQYF. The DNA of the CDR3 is TGTGCCAGCAGCTTGAAGGGGGCCGGCTACGAGCAGTACTTC.

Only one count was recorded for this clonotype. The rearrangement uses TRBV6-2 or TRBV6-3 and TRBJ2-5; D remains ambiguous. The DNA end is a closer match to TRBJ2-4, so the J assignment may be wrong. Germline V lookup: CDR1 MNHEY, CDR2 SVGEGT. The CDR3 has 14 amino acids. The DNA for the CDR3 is TGTGCCAGCAGTGACCCGTACCCTCAAAACATTCAGTACTTC. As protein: CASSDPYPQNIQYF.

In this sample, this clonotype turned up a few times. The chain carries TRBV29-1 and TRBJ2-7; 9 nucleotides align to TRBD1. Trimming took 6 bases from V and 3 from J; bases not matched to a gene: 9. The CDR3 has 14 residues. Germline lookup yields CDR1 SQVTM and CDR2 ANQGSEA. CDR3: CSVEPGQGVYEQYF. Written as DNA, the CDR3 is TGCAGCGTCGAGCCGGGACAGGGAGTCTACGAGCAGTACTTC.